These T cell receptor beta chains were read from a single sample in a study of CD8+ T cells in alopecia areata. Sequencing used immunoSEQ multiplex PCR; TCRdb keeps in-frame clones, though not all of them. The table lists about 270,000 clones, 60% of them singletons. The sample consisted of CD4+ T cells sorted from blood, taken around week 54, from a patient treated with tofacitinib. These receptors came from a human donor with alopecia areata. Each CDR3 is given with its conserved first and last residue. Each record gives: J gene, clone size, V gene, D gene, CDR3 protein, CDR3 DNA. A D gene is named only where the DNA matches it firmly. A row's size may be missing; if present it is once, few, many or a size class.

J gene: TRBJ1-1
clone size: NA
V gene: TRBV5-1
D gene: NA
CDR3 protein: CASSGDTMNTEAFF
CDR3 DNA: TGCGCCAGCAGCGGGGACACGATGAACACTGAAGCTTTCTTT

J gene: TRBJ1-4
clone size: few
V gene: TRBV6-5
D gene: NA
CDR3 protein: CASSYSEQPNEKLFF
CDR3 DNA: TGTGCCAGCAGTTACTCTGAACAGCCTAATGAAAAACTGTTTTTT

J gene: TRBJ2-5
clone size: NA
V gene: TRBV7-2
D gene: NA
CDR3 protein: CASSPRVGETQYF
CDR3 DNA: TGTGCCAGCAGCCCTAGGGTTGGGGAGACCCAGTACTTC

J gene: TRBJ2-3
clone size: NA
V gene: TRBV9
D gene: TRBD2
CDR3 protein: CASSVEAGGFTDTQYF
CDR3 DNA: TGTGCCAGCAGCGTAGAAGCGGGGGGTTTTACAGATACGCAGTATTTT

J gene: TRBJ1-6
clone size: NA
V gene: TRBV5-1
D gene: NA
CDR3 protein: CASSTGLFNSPLHF
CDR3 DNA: TGCGCCAGCAGCACGGGACTATTTAATTCACCCCTCCACTTT

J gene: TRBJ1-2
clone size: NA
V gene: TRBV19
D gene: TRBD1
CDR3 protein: CASSTGTGSSYGYTF
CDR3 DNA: TGTGCCAGTAGTACCGGGACAGGGAGCTCCTATGGCTACACCTTC

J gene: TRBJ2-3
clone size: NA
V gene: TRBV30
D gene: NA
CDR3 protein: CAWSVKDTQYF
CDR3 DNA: TGTGCCTGGAGTGTCAAAGATACGCAGTATTTT

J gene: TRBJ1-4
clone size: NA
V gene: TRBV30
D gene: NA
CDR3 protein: CAWRVPTWGNEKLFF
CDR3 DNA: TGTGCCTGGAGGGTTCCCACCTGGGGTAATGAAAAACTGTTTTTT

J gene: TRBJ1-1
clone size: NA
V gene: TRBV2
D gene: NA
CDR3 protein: CASSERGVGTVWRMNTEAFF
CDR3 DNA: TGTGCCAGCAGTGAACGGGGGGTGGGCACAGTGTGGCGCATGAACACTGAAGCTTTCTTT

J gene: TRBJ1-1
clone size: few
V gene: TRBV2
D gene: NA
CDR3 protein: CASMSRLNTEAFF
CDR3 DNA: TGTGCCAGCATGTCCAGGCTGAACACTGAAGCTTTCTTT

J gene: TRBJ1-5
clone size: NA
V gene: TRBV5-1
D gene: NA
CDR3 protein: CASSLESGLRPQHF
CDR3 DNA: TGCGCCAGCAGCTTGGAATCGGGTTTGAGGCCCCAGCATTTT

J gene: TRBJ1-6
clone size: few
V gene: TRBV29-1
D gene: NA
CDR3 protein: CSVALQNGGSPLHF
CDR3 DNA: TGCAGCGTTGCCTTACAGAATGGGGGTTCACCCCTCCACTTT

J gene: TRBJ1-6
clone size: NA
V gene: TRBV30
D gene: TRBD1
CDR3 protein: CAWSVTGRSPLHF
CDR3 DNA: TGTGCCTGGAGTGTGACAGGGAGATCACCCCTCCACTTT

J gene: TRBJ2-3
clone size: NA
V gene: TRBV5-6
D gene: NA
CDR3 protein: CASSLLADGTDTQYF
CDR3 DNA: TGTGCCAGCAGCTTGTTGGCCGACGGCACAGATACGCAGTATTTT

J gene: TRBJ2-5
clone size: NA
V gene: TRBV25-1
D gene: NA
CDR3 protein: CASSAPETQYF
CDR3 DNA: TGTGCCAGCAGTGCCCCAGAGACCCAGTACTTC

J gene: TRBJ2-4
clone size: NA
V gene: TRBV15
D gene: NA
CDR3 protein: CATSIEDLAKNIQYF
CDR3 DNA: TGTGCCACCAGCATAGAAGATCTAGCCAAAAACATTCAGTACTTC

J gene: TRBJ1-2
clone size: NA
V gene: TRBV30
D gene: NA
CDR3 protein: CAWSVRQDLGYTF
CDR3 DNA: TGTGCCTGGAGTGTACGACAGGACCTTGGCTACACCTTC

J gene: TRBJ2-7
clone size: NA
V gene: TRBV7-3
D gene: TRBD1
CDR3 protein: CASSLSRDRGYEQYF
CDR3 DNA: TGTGCCAGCAGTTTGAGCCGGGACAGGGGCTACGAGCAGTACTTC

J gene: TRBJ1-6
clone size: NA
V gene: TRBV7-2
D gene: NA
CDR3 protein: CASSRENPYNSPLHF
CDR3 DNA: TGTGCCAGCAGCCGCGAGAACCCCTATAATTCACCCCTCCACTTT

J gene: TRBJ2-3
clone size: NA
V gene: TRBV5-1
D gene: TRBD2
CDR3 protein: CASSSGLAFSTDTQYF
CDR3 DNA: TGCGCCAGCAGCTCGGGACTAGCGTTCAGCACAGATACGCAGTATTTT

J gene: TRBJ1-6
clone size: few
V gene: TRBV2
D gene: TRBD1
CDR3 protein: CASSDRGRNSPLHF
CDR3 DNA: TGTGCCAGCTCTGACAGGGGGCGAAATTCACCCCTCCACTTT

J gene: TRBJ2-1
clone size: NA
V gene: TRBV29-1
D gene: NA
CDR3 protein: CSVVGQIYNEQFF
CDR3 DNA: TGCAGCGTTGTAGGACAGATCTACAATGAGCAGTTCTTC

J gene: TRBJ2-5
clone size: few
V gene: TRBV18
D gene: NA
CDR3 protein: CASSPQETQYF
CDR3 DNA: TGTGCCAGCTCACCTCAAGAGACCCAGTACTTC

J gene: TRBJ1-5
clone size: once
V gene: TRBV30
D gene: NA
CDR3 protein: CAWSVLENQPQHF
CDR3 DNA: TGTGCCTGGAGTGTACTGGAGAATCAGCCCCAGCATTTT

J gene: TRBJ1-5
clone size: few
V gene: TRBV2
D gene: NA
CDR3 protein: CASSDRGSNQPQHF
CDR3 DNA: TGTGCCAGCAGTGACAGGGGAAGCAATCAGCCCCAGCATTTT

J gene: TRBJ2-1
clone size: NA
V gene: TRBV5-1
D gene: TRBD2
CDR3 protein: CASGSLAGGHNEQFF
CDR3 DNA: TGCGCCAGCGGAAGTCTAGCGGGGGGCCACAATGAGCAGTTCTTC

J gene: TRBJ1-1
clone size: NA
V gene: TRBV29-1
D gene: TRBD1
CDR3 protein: CSVDPRQGLGGNTEAFF
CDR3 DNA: TGCAGCGTTGACCCTAGACAGGGCCTCGGGGGGAACACTGAAGCTTTCTTT

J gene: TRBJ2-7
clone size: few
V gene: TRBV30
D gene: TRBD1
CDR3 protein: CAWRQGAYEQYF
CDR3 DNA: TGTGCCTGGAGACAGGGGGCCTACGAGCAGTACTTC

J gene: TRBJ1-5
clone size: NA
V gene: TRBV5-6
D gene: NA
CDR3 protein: CASSWGSSNQPQHF
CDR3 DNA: TGTGCCAGCAGCTGGGGATCTAGCAATCAGCCCCAGCATTTT

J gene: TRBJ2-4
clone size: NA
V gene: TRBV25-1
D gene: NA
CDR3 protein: CASSAASGIQYF
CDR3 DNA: TGTGCCAGCAGTGCAGCCAGCGGGATTCAGTACTTC

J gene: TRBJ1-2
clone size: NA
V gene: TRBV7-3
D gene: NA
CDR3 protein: CASSNGQGYGYTF
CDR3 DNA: TGTGCCAGCAGCAATGGTCAGGGGTATGGCTACACCTTC

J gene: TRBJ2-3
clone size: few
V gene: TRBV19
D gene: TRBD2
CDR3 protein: CASSTSGGSRSTDTQYF
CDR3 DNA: TGTGCCAGCTCGACTAGCGGGGGTTCACGGAGCACAGATACGCAGTATTTT

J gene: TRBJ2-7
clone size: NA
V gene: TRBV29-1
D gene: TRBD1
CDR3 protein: CSVGDSISYEQYF
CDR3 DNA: TGCAGCGTTGGGGACAGCATCTCCTACGAGCAGTACTTC

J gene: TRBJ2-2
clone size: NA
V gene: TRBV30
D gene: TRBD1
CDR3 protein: CAGGQGGVNTGELFF
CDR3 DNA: TGTGCCGGGGGACAGGGCGGGGTAAACACCGGGGAGCTGTTTTTT

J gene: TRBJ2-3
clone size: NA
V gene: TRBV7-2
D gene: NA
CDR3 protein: CASSLWRRTSTDTQYF
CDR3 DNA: TGTGCCAGCAGCTTATGGCGGCGGACAAGCACAGATACGCAGTATTTT

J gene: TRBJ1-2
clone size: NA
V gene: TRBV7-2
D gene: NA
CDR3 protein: CASSQSYGYTF
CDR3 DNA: TGTGCCAGCAGTCAGAGCTATGGCTACACCTTC